The next 17 T cell receptor beta chains were all read from a single sample in a study of blood T cells in healthy people across ages. Alongside a J-beta primer mix, a sample-barcoded 5' primer served in a second PCR lasting about 7 to 12 cycles. MiXCR, applied by TCRdb to the 5' RACE reads, yields one record per CDR3 protein. The table lists roughly 730,000 distinct CDR3 sequences, 56% of them singletons. Material: blood. The receptors derive from a man aged 40-49 years in good health.

In its sample, this clonotype was seen once. CDR3 protein: CSVSWRSNAYEQYF. In DNA form, the CDR3 reads TGCAGCGTGAGTTGGCGATCCAATGCCTACGAGCAGTACTTC. The rearrangement joins TRBV29-1 to TRBJ2-7; D ambiguous. The CDR3 covers 14 residues. The V gene lost 6 bases and the J gene lost 2 bases, with 17 bases spanning the gap. CDR1 and CDR2 from the germline V gene are SQVTM and ANQGSEA.

This clonotype has only a few counts. This sequence joins TRBV5-4 and TRBJ2-6; D may be TRBD2 (5 bases). The V and J ends lost 2 bases and 1 base respectively, with 10 bases between them. Germline V CDR1 and CDR2: SGHNT, YYREEE (reference sequence). CDR3 length equals 16 residues. CDR3 bases: TGTGCCAGCAGCTTAGGACTGCTGTCTGGGGCCAACGTCCTGACTTTC. Protein: CASSLGLLSGANVLTF.

CDR3 in DNA: TGTGCCAGCTCCCTCTCCGGGGGGGCCTACTACGAGCAGTACTTC. Amino acids: CASSLSGGAYYEQYF. The chain has TRBV18 and TRBJ2-7; TRBD2 aligns across 8 bases. V gave up 6 bases and J gave up 3 bases; unmatched junction bases: 10. This CDR3 has 15 amino acids. The germline V gene has CDR1 KGHSH and CDR2 LQKENI.

This clonotype was observed once. In DNA, the CDR3 is TGCAGCGTTTTGACAGGGGTAGCGGAGCAGTACTTC. Amino acids: CSVLTGVAEQYF. The rearrangement uses TRBV29-1 and TRBJ2-5; 8 nucleotides align to TRBD1. V was clipped by 5 bases and J by 11 bases; unmatched bases: 10. This CDR3 is built from 12 residues. Germline assignment: CDR1 SQVTM and CDR2 ANQGSEA.

The chain carries TRBV10-2 and TRBJ1-6; TRBD1 is a possible D gene (6 bases). CDR3 length: 12 residues. Germline V gene data show CDR1 as WSHSY and CDR2 as SAAADI. Trimming removed 3 bases at V and 15 bases at J, with 12 bases between. CDR3 sequence reads: CASSDGQNLLHF. The CDR3 DNA reads as TGCGCCAGCAGTGATGGACAGAATCTCCTCCACTTT.

The chain links TRBV7-2 to TRBJ2-1; D is possibly TRBD2 (5 bases). The CDR3 consists of 16 residues. Trimming removed 1 base from V and 5 bases from J, with 15 bases in between. The germline V gene has CDR1 SGHTA and CDR2 FQGNSA. Written as DNA, the CDR3 is TGTGCCAGCAGCTTAGTGGCTAGCTCGAAACACAATGAGCAGTTCTTC. The encoded protein is CASSLVASSKHNEQFF.

This sequence joins TRBV24-1 and TRBJ2-7; no firm D call. V was cut by 1 base and J by 5 bases, with 8 bases left in between. The CDR3 is made up of 13 amino acids. Germline values: CDR1 KGHDR, CDR2 SFDVKD. CDR3 bases: TGTGCCACCAGTGATTTTGGGGTTGACGAGCAGTACTTC. Its protein is CATSDFGVDEQYF.

The chain combines TRBV13 with TRBJ2-5; D call uncertain. Germline CDR1 PRHDT, CDR2 FYEKMQ (reference sequence). V lost 8 bases and J lost 4, with 11 bases in between. This CDR3 is built from 12 residues. CDR3 bases: TGTGCCAGCTCTATAGGTAGAGAGACCCAGTACTTC. Translated, it gives CASSIGRETQYF.

To note about this clonotype: At one end the junction does not follow the germline gene, possibly because of a read error. This rearrangement joins TRBV27 to TRBJ2-3; no clear D gene. This CDR3 region has 15 residues. Germline-derived CDR1 and CDR2 are MNHEY and SMNVEV (reference sequence). As DNA, the CDR3 is TGTGCCAGCAGTTTATCGTATAGCAGCAGAGATACGCAGTATTTT. Its protein product is CASSLSYSSRDTQYF.

This rearrangement joins TRBV20-1 to TRBJ2-2; TRBD2 matches at 8 bases. The germline V gene has CDR1 DFQATT and CDR2 SNEGSKA (reference sequence). The CDR3 loop spans 14 amino acids. After removal of 3 bases from V and 5 bases from J, the junction contained 5 bases not matched to a gene. DNA for the CDR3: TGCAGTGCTAGTCCCGGGACTAGAACCGGGGAGCTGTTTTTT. Its translation is CSASPGTRTGELFF.

The chain recombines TRBV4-3 with TRBJ1-5; possibly TRBD1 for D (6 bases). CDR3 length equals 16 residues. V gave up 0 bases and J gave up 7 bases, with 16 bases separating them. Germline CDR1 and CDR2: LGHNA and YSLEER. CDR3 nucleotide sequence: TGCGCCAGCAGCCAAGATTGGGGGGGCGCAGGACAGCCCCAGCATTTT. This codes for CASSQDWGGAGQPQHF.

The genes are TRBV7-2 and TRBJ2-7; 8 bases align to TRBD1. V dropped 10 bases and J dropped 4; count of bases not matched to a gene: 12. The CDR3 runs to 14 residues. Germline V gene lookup returns CDR1 SGHTA and CDR2 FQGNSA. CDR3 loop: CATSRRTGMYEQYF. CDR3 sequence (DNA): TGTGCCACCTCGCGGCGGACAGGGATGTACGAGCAGTACTTC.

The genes are TRBV7-6 and TRBJ2-5; 13 nucleotides align to TRBD2. The V gene's germline CDR1 is SGHVS and CDR2 FNYEAQ. Trimming removed 5 bases from V and 5 bases from J; junction bases left unmatched: 11. This CDR3 is built from 17 residues. The CDR3 DNA reads as TGTGCCAGCAGCCCTGGTTGGACTAGCGGGGGTCGGGAGACCCAGTACTTC. This translates into CASSPGWTSGGRETQYF.

This sequence joins TRBV6-6 and TRBJ1-5; TRBD1 aligns across 9 bases. Germline trimming cut 6 bases from V and 5 bases from J; bases unmatched to any gene: 5. Per germline, CDR1 MNHNY and CDR2 SVGAGI (reference sequence). This CDR3 is 14 amino acids long. CDR3: CASRATGGDQPQHF. In nucleotides, the CDR3 is TGTGCCAGCAGGGCAACAGGGGGCGATCAGCCCCAGCATTTT.

The chain employs TRBV28 and TRBJ2-5; 11 nucleotides align to TRBD1. The DNA end favors TRBJ2-7, so the J call may be wrong. The germline gives CDR1 MDHEN, CDR2 SYDVKM. The CDR3 loop spans 14 amino acids. CDR3 coding DNA: TGTGCCAGCAGTGGGACAGGGGGGAAGTACGAGCAGTACTTC. This translates into CASSGTGGKYEQYF.

The chain links TRBV20-1 to TRBJ1-2; 11 bases are a match to TRBD1. The CDR3 runs to 16 residues. The germline CDR1 and CDR2 sequences are DFQATT and SNEGSKA (reference sequence). V trimming: 0 bases; J trimming: 7 bases; junction bases outside the gene matches: 10. This CDR3 reads CSARDFGQGAACGYTF. In nucleotides, the CDR3 is TGCAGTGCTAGAGATTTTGGACAGGGGGCTGCCTGTGGCTACACCTTC.

The chain recombines TRBV9 with TRBJ2-4, with 8 bases that match TRBD1. The better agreement between TRBJ2-7 and the DNA end casts doubt on the J call. In germline, CDR1 is SGDLS, CDR2 YYNGEE. The CDR3 has 14 amino acids. CDR3 sequence (DNA): TGTGCCAGCAGCGACCGGGGACAGGCTCGCGAGCAGTACTTC. Protein product: CASSDRGQAREQYF.